What follows are 9 T cell receptor beta chains derived from one specimen sequenced in a study of T cells in Graves' hyperthyroidism and ophthalmopathy. RNA transcripts were the template for amplifying TCR beta CDR3 regions. The HTBI primer set was used in a first-round RT-PCR of the TCR CDR3. TCRdb processed the multiplex PCR reads anew with MiXCR; each CDR3 protein has one entry. This sample has approximately 530,000 distinct CDR3 sequences; around 15% occur once, and the top ten carry 18%. What was sequenced was blood. The receptors shown here come from a woman younger than 30 with Graves' hyperthyroidism.

This clonotype occurred a few times. The J gene is TRBJ2-3, the V gene TRBV20-1; 9 bases line up with TRBD1. Per the germline V gene, CDR1 is DFQATT and CDR2 is SNEGSKA (reference sequence). The CDR3 sequence is 14 residues long. The DNA for the CDR3 is TGCAGCCGATCCTCCGGGACAGGGACCGATACGCAGTATTTT. It yields the protein CSRSSGTGTDTQYF.

This clonotype occurred a few times. The rearrangement joins TRBV28 to TRBJ2-7; 8 bases agree with TRBD2. V was clipped by 2 bases and J by 5 bases; unmatched bases: 14. The CDR3 sequence is 17 residues long. Germline V lookup: CDR1 MDHEN, CDR2 SYDVKM. CDR3 DNA sequence: TGTGCCAGCAGTTTACTCGGCGGTGGTGCGGGAGGCCACGAGCAGTACTTC. Its protein is CASSLLGGGAGGHEQYF.

This clonotype was detected only once. V is TRBV5-1 and J is TRBJ2-1; D not certain. From germline, CDR1 is SGHRS and CDR2 YFSETQ. The V and J ends lost 3 bases and 0 bases respectively, with 16 bases between them. The CDR3 extends over 17 amino acids. In DNA, the CDR3 is TGCGCCAGCAGCTCCTATTACCCGCTGAGCTCCTACAATGAGCAGTTCTTC. Its protein product is CASSSYYPLSSYNEQFF.

The table lists this clonotype with many counts. The chain carries TRBV7-2 and TRBJ1-2; D might be TRBD1 (6 bases). CDR1 is SGHTA, CDR2 FQGNSA, per germline. Trimming shortened V by 5 bases and J by 4 bases, and 14 bases separated the two germline ends. This CDR3 has 14 residues. This chain's CDR3 is CASSPSGRGYGYTF. The CDR3 DNA is TGTGCCAGCAGCCCTAGCGGCAGGGGCTATGGCTACACCTTC.

The chain joins TRBV6-1 to TRBJ2-4, with D tentatively TRBD2 (6 bases). Germline V gene data show CDR1 as MNHNS and CDR2 as SASEGT. The CDR3 is 15 amino acids. V lost 5 bases and J 0 bases, leaving 11 bases between the germline ends. CDR3 coding DNA: TGTGCCAGCAGTTATAGCGGCAAAGCCAAAAACATTCAGTACTTC. It encodes CASSYSGKAKNIQYF.

Concerning this clonotype itself: An end of the junction differs from the germline gene, which may be a read error. This chain joins TRBV4-1 and TRBJ1-1; D remains unclear. The CDR3 consists of 13 residues. Germline V CDR1 and CDR2: MGHRA, YSYEKL. For the CDR3, the DNA is TGCGCCAGCAGCCAAGATCGGCGGACTGAAGGTTTCTTT. As protein: CASSQDRRTEGFF.

A few counts support this clonotype. The gene calls are TRBV29-1 and TRBJ1-2; 7 positions agree with TRBD1. The germline V gene has CDR1 SQVTM and CDR2 ANQGSEA. The CDR3 is 14 amino acids. Trimming took 0 bases from V and 5 from J; bases not matched to a gene: 6. The CDR3 DNA is TGCAGCGTTGAAGAGGGGACAGATATTTATGGCTACACCTTC. Its protein product is CSVEEGTDIYGYTF.

This clonotype appeared a few times. The J gene is TRBJ1-4, the V gene TRBV18, with D possibly being TRBD1 (6 bases). Germline CDR1 is KGHSH and CDR2 is LQKENI. Between the trimmed V and J ends, which lost 2 bases and 6 bases, there was a span of 13 bases. This CDR3 contains 15 residues. The CDR3 loop is CASSPSRQVHEKLFF. The CDR3 nucleotides read TGTGCCAGCTCACCAAGCCGACAGGTCCATGAAAAACTGTTTTTT.

This clonotype was picked up a small number of times. This chain connects TRBV4-1 to TRBJ2-3, with 12 bases identical to TRBD2. This CDR3 is 17 amino acids long. CDR1 and CDR2 (germline): MGHRA, YSYEKL. The V and J ends lost 5 bases and 2 bases, in that order; junction bases with no gene match: 8. The CDR3 sequence is CASSALGLAGFTDTQYF. CDR3 nucleotide sequence: TGCGCCAGCAGCGCCCTGGGACTAGCGGGCTTCACAGATACGCAGTATTTT.